This TCR beta chain was captured in a study of T-cell reconstitution after alpha-beta-depleted transplantation in children. The V gene lost 3 bases and the J gene lost 5 bases, with 11 bases spanning the gap. This CDR3 comprises 14 residues. Germline V gene sequence: CDR1 SGHTA, CDR2 FQGTGA. A TCRbeta library incorporating unique molecular identifiers was prepared. From the PCR reads, TCRdb called clonotypes with MiXCR, one entry per CDR3 protein. The data contain about 540,000 distinct CDR3 sequences, 25% to 30% of them singletons. This chain connects TRBV7-3 to TRBJ2-1; TRBD2 is a possible D gene (5 bases). The starting material was PBMCs, obtained before TCRalphabeta/CD19-depleted stem cell transplant. The receptor's source is a boy younger than two with Wiskott-Aldrich syndrome, due to receive a stem cell transplant. Here the CDR3 reads CASSFLGAHNEQFF. CDR3 coding DNA: TGTGCCAGCAGCTTCCTGGGAGCTCACAATGAGCAGTTCTTC. The entire variable domain, with the rest obtained from reference TRBV7-3 and TRBJ2-1, is as follows: GAGVSQTPSNKVTEKGKYVELRCDPISGHTALYWYRQSLGQGPEFLIYFQGTGAADDSGLPNDRFFAVRPEGSVSTLKIQRTERGDSAVYLCASSFLGAHNEQFFGPGTRLTVL.